The T cell receptor (beta chain) described here comes from a study of T cell responses to AZD1222 COVID-19 vaccine. Overall study context: Combined were second doses at about 4 or about 12 weeks.

Findings and caveats of the study: Only a handful of people who got AZD1222 tested seropositive at baseline. Donors were chiefly white British, with a greater number of females, and clonal diversity was perhaps underestimated.

Method: immunoSEQ multiplex PCR; TCRdb's copy keeps in-frame clones and lacks some. Counted here are over 150,000 clones, 70% to 90% occurring once; the ten biggest clones make up approximately 0.5%. Concerning this clone itself: Its antigen is not identified.

Germline CDR1 is GTSNPN and CDR2 is SVGIG (reference sequence). Trimming cost V 2 bases and J 5 bases, with 22 bases left between them. This CDR3 contains 18 residues. Specimen: peripheral blood, collected on day 0 of AZD1222 vaccination. This sequence joins TRBV30 and TRBJ2-6; TRBD1 or TRBD2 may be the D gene (6 bases each). This clonotype was sampled from an adult in good health. The DNA for the CDR3 is TGTGCCTGGAGTAGGGGGGACGGAGACTCTGTGTGGGCCAACGTCCTGACTTTC. It specifies CAWSRGDGDSVWANVLTF.